The T cell receptor (beta chain) under discussion was sequenced for a study of T-cell memory formation after mild COVID-19. This clonotype was counted a few times. Its antigen is not identified. 5'RACE with constant-segment primers built TCRalpha and TCRbeta cDNA libraries with UMIs. MiXCR, applied by TCRdb to the 5' RACE reads, yields one record per CDR3 protein. The repertoire holds 200,000 to 250,000 distinct CDR3 sequences, with over 9% as singletons. The CDR3 extends over 10 amino acids. Trimming left V 4 bases short and J 10 bases short, with 8 bases between. Germline CDR1 is DFQATT and CDR2 is SNEGSKA (reference sequence). Points from the study as a whole: Memory from before infection featured some responding clones, which suggests cross-reactive memory joined.

The receptor's source is a man aged 18-30 years who had mild COVID-19 (a few samples of this study predate the infection). Cell type and time point are not known. The sample taken for sequencing was PBMCs or a T cell subset sorted from them (not recorded which). The chain links TRBV20-1 to TRBJ2-1; D gene unclear. In DNA, the CDR3 is TGCAGTGCTATGGTTCGGGAGCAGTTCTTC. This sequence encodes CSAMVREQFF.